The 18 T cell receptor beta chains given below trace back to one sample, sequenced in a study of identical twins. TCRdb itself ran the 5' RACE reads through MiXCR, one entry per CDR3 protein. The table lists 300,000 to 400,000 distinct CDR3 sequences, 9% to 15% of them singletons. These data were also filed under a second study, of yellow fever vaccine responses in identical twins.

Sequencing was carried out using CD8+ T cells sorted from blood. The source is a woman aged 18-35 years in good health.

The table lists this clonotype with a few counts. The DNA for the CDR3 is TGCAGCGTTGATGGGCGGGAGGGATACAATGAGCAGTTCTTC. Protein: CSVDGREGYNEQFF. This chain links TRBV29-1 with TRBJ2-1; TRBD2 aligns across 9 bases. After removal of 3 bases from V and 4 bases from J, the junction contained 4 bases not matched to a gene. The germline V gene has CDR1 SQVTM and CDR2 ANQGSEA. The length of the CDR3 is 14 residues.

This clonotype came up many times. The gene calls are TRBV7-9 and TRBJ2-1; the match to TRBD1 covers 9 bases. Trimming removed 1 base from V and 5 bases from J; junction bases left unmatched: 0. Germline CDR1 SEHNR, CDR2 FQNEAQ (reference sequence). There are 14 residues in the CDR3. CDR3 region: CASSLGTGDNEQFF. Written as DNA, the CDR3 is TGTGCCAGCAGCTTAGGGACAGGGGACAATGAGCAGTTCTTC.

The chain couples TRBV11-2 to TRBJ1-5; no firm D call. CDR3 length: 12 amino acids. V lost 0 bases and J 7 bases, leaving 4 bases between the germline ends. Germline CDR1 SGHAT, CDR2 FQNNGV. The chain's CDR3 is CASSLDRQPQHF. CDR3 coding DNA: TGTGCCAGCAGCTTAGATCGGCAGCCCCAGCATTTT.

The chain joins TRBV12-5 to TRBJ2-7; D assignment may be TRBD1 or TRBD2 (6 bases each). V lost 0 bases to trimming and J lost 0 bases, with 18 bases between them. Germline V gene sequence: CDR1 LGHNT, CDR2 FRNRAP. This CDR3 region has 18 residues. Here the CDR3 reads CASGLVSGGQGCSYEQYV. The DNA for the CDR3 is TGTGCTAGTGGTTTGGTTTCTGGGGGGCAGGGGTGCTCCTACGAGCAGTACGTC.

This clonotype came up many times. The J gene is TRBJ2-7, the V gene TRBV3-1; 11 nucleotides match TRBD2. Germline CDR1 LGHDT, CDR2 YNNKEL (reference sequence). J gave up 3 bases and V 2 bases, and 3 bases lay outside the gene matches. The CDR3 is 15 amino acids. The CDR3 DNA reads as TGTGCCAGCAGCCAACTGACTAGCGGGATCTACGAGCAGTACTTC. Translated: CASSQLTSGIYEQYF.

The V and J genes are TRBV14 and TRBJ2-7; 8 bases match TRBD2. The germline CDR1 and CDR2 sequences are SGHDN and FVKESK. With 6 bases clipped from V and 0 bases from J, the junction kept 13 bases outside the gene matches. This CDR3 contains 17 residues. The CDR3 sequence: CASSPPCLAGPSYEQYV. CDR3 nucleotide sequence: TGTGCCAGCAGTCCACCTTGTTTAGCGGGGCCCTCCTACGAGCAGTACGTC.

The chain recombines TRBV20-1 with TRBJ2-2, with 9 bases that match TRBD1. Germline CDR1 DFQATT, CDR2 SNEGSKA (reference sequence). With V trimmed by 4 bases and J by 5 bases, 11 bases remained unmatched. The CDR3 covers 16 residues. CDR3 in amino acids: CSAKQEDRGETGELFF. CDR3 DNA sequence: TGCAGTGCTAAACAAGAGGACAGGGGAGAAACCGGGGAGCTGTTTTTT.

The chain is built from TRBV27 and TRBJ2-7, with D perhaps TRBD2 (5 bases). The CDR3 is 13 residues long. Trimming left V 2 bases short and J 5 bases short, with 10 bases between. CDR1 and CDR2 (germline): MNHEY, SMNVEV (reference sequence). The CDR3 nucleotides are TGTGCCAGCAGTTTAAGGTCCGGGGACGAGCAGTACGTC. It encodes CASSLRSGDEQYV.

The rearrangement joins TRBV14 to TRBJ1-4; D is uncertain. The CDR3 totals 16 residues. Germline-derived CDR1 and CDR2 are SGHDN and FVKESK. V lost 1 base and J lost 5, with 14 bases in between. CDR3 nucleotides: TGTGCCAGCAGCCAAGCTGTTGCAGCTCGAAATGAAAAACTGTTTTTT. The encoded protein is CASSQAVAARNEKLFF. Supplemented by reference TRBV14 and TRBJ1-4, the full variable domain reads EAGVTQFPSHSVIEKGQTVTLRCDPISGHDNLYWYRRVMGKEIKFLLHFVKESKQDESGMPNNRFLAERTGGTYSTLKVQPAELEDSGVYFCASSQAVAARNEKLFFGSGTQLSVL.

This clonotype was observed a handful of times. The chain employs TRBV11-2 and TRBJ2-7; D is uncertain. This CDR3 spans 15 amino acids. Between the trimmed V and J ends, which lost 5 bases and 3 bases, there was a span of 17 bases. Germline loops: CDR1 SGHAT, CDR2 FQNNGV. The CDR3 reads CASSLKAEPSYEQYF. The CDR3 region has the DNA TGTGCCAGCAGCCTAAAGGCAGAACCAAGCTACGAGCAGTACTTC. The complete variable domain, with remaining parts taken from reference TRBV11-2 and TRBJ2-7, reads EAGVAQSPRYKIIEKRQSVAFWCNPISGHATLYWYQQILGQGPKLLIQFQNNGVVDDSQLPKDRFSAERLKGVDSTLKIQPAKLEDSAVYLCASSLKAEPSYEQYFGPGTRLTVT.

This clonotype was seen a handful of times. The chain links TRBV2 to TRBJ2-1; no reliable D call. Trimming pared 6 bases from V and 4 bases from J, leaving 7 bases between. The CDR3 runs 12 residues. CDR1 and CDR2 (germline): SNHLY, FYNNEI. The CDR3 loop is CASRGKYNEQFF. The CDR3 region has the DNA TGTGCCAGCAGGGGGAAATACAATGAGCAGTTCTTC.

In its sample, this clonotype was seen a few times. This rearrangement joins TRBV4-1 to TRBJ2-3, with D perhaps TRBD2 (6 bases). The CDR3 has 19 residues. Germline V lookup: CDR1 MGHRA, CDR2 YSYEKL. V was shortened by 4 bases and J by 2 bases, with 25 bases between the two germline ends. In DNA form, the CDR3 reads TGCGCCAGCAGCCGCCCCCTAAACATACAGGACTATCTCACAGATACGCAGTATTTT. This translates into CASSRPLNIQDYLTDTQYF.

This clonotype was detected only a few times. V gene TRBV5-8 combines with J gene TRBJ1-1; D not resolved. V gave up 2 bases and J gave up 4 bases, with 9 bases separating them. The CDR3 length is 13 residues. The germline gives CDR1 SGHTS, CDR2 YDEGEE. CDR3 amino acids: CASSFRPATEAFF. The CDR3 nucleotides are TGTGCCAGCAGCTTTCGTCCTGCCACTGAAGCTTTCTTT.

The rearrangement uses TRBV12-3 or TRBV12-4 and TRBJ2-7, with D hard to call. V lost 3 bases and J lost 4, with 7 bases in between. This CDR3 is 12 amino acids long. CDR3 sequence reads: CASSFNLYEQYF. The CDR3 DNA reads as TGTGCCAGCAGTTTTAATCTGTACGAGCAGTACTTC.

This clonotype has a handful of counts. V usage is TRBV9 and J usage is TRBJ2-5; TRBD1 matches at 12 bases. CDR1 is SGDLS, CDR2 YYNGEE, per germline. The CDR3 has 15 residues. V shed 6 bases and J 5 bases; nucleotides not matched to a gene: 8. The CDR3 region has the DNA TGTGCCAGCACCCCCGGGACAGGGGGCGCGGAGACCCAGTACTTC. Amino acids: CASTPGTGGAETQYF.

The chain recombines TRBV7-9 with TRBJ2-1, with TRBD2 matching 9 bases. The V segment lost 4 bases and the J segment 1 base; nucleotides outside the gene matches: 8. The germline gives CDR1 SEHNR, CDR2 FQNEAQ (reference sequence). CDR3 length equals 17 residues. Written as DNA, the CDR3 is TGTGCCAGCAGCTCGCTCTTAGCGGGAGCTTCCTACAATGAGCAGTTCTTC. Amino acid sequence: CASSSLLAGASYNEQFF.

A few counts support this clonotype. This chain uses TRBV28 with TRBJ2-5, with D tentatively TRBD1 (6 bases). This CDR3 has 15 amino acids. The germline gives CDR1 MDHEN, CDR2 SYDVKM. V lost 6 bases to trimming and J lost 3 bases, with 17 bases between them. CDR3 in DNA: TGTGCCAGCAGCTATTGGACAGCCGAGGAAGAGACCCAGTACTTC. It is translated as CASSYWTAEEETQYF. The variable domain in full, with the rest retrieved from reference TRBV28 and TRBJ2-5, is DVKVTQSSRYLVKRTGEKVFLECVQDMDHENMFWYRQDPGLGLRLIYFSYDVKMKEKGDIPEGYSVSREKKERFSLILESASTNQTSMYLCASSYWTAEEETQYFGPGTRLLVL.

This clonotype was observed a few times. The genes are TRBV25-1 and TRBJ2-2, with D possibly matching TRBD1 (6 bases). Germline V CDR1 and CDR2: MGHDK, SYGVNS. Trimming removed 0 bases at V and 1 base at J, with 12 bases between. The CDR3 is made up of 17 amino acids. The CDR3 reads CASSEYLLQGNTGELFF. The CDR3 DNA reads TGTGCCAGCAGTGAATACCTTTTACAGGGGAACACCGGGGAGCTGTTTTTT.